This entry lists 25 T cell receptor beta chains sequenced from one sample in a study of T cells in Graves' hyperthyroidism and ophthalmopathy. RNA transcripts gave rise to amplified TCR beta CDR3 regions. First-round RT-PCR targeting the TCR CDR3 was performed with the HTBI primer set. MiXCR, applied by TCRdb to the multiplex PCR reads, yields one record per CDR3 protein. The sample lists hundreds of thousands of distinct CDR3 sequences; approximately 15% were seen once. Source material: blood. These TCRs come from a woman younger than 30 with Graves' hyperthyroidism.

A remark on this clonotype: This may be a read error: a much more frequent sequence differs by one nucleotide. This sequence joins TRBV18 and TRBJ2-7; no clear D. This CDR3 contains 14 residues. Germline-derived CDR1 and CDR2 are KGHSH and LQKENI. V was shortened by 8 bases and J by 3 bases, with 17 bases between the two germline ends. The CDR3 is CASPHSGYLYEQYF. CDR3 nucleotide sequence: TGTGCCAGCCCCCATAGTGGATACCTCTACGAGCAGTACTTC.

This clonotype was counted many times. V usage is TRBV28 and J usage is TRBJ2-1; 9 bases match TRBD2. With V trimmed by 7 bases and J by 4 bases, 5 bases remained unmatched. The germline CDR1 and CDR2 sequences are MDHEN and SYDVKM. This CDR3 comprises 14 residues. This CDR3 reads CASKASGNYNEQFF. The CDR3, as DNA: TGTGCCAGCAAGGCTAGCGGGAATTACAATGAGCAGTTCTTC. Using reference TRBV28 and TRBJ2-1 for the parts outside the CDR3, the full variable domain is DVKVTQSSRYLVKRTGEKVFLECVQDMDHENMFWYRQDPGLGLRLIYFSYDVKMKEKGDIPEGYSVSREKKERFSLILESASTNQTSMYLCASKASGNYNEQFFGPGTRLTVL.

This clonotype appeared many times. This chain connects TRBV2 to TRBJ2-1; 7 nucleotides agree with TRBD2. The V gene's germline CDR1 is SNHLY and CDR2 FYNNEI. Trimming cost V 1 base and J 1 base; bases outside gene matches: 10. The CDR3 length is 18 residues. The CDR3 DNA sequence: TGTGCCAGCAGTGAAGGGGACTACCCGGGAGGTTCCTACAATGAGCAGTTCTTC. This sequence encodes CASSEGDYPGGSYNEQFF.

The chain combines TRBV19 with TRBJ2-1; the D gene is possibly TRBD2 (5 bases). Germline V gene data show CDR1 as LNHDA and CDR2 as SQIVND (reference sequence). V was clipped by 6 bases and J by 5 bases, with 14 bases between them. The CDR3 consists of 14 residues. CDR3 DNA sequence: TGTGCCAGTAGGGAGCGGAGTTGGAACAATGAGCAGTTCTTC. Translating gives CASRERSWNNEQFF.

This clonotype was recorded a few times. This chain uses TRBV5-6 with TRBJ2-7; D not resolved. The V gene's germline CDR1 is SGHDT and CDR2 YYEEEE. The ends were cut back, 3 bases at V and 2 bases at J, with 15 bases in the middle. The CDR3 loop spans 15 amino acids. CDR3 bases: TGTGCCAGCAGCTCCACCGGGCTCCCCCCCTACGAGCAGTACTTC. It specifies CASSSTGLPPYEQYF.

This clonotype was counted at least ten times. A read error may produce the germline difference seen at one junction end. CDR3 coding DNA: TGCGCCAGCAGCTTAAGTCTAAGGGCTGAGCAGTTCTTC. It codes for CASSLSLRAEQFF. The chain is built from TRBV11-3 and TRBJ2-1; no definite D call. Germline-derived CDR1 and CDR2 are SGHNT and YENEEA. This CDR3 is 13 amino acids long.

At least ten counts were recorded for this clonotype. The DNA for the CDR3 is TGCAGTGCTAGAGGTTCTTCGGCGGGCCGGGAGACCCAGTACTTC. It is translated as CSARGSSAGRETQYF. The chain links TRBV20-1 to TRBJ2-5, with D maybe TRBD2 (5 bases). V shed 1 base and J shed 5 bases, with 17 bases lying between them. The CDR3 totals 15 residues. Germline CDR1 is DFQATT and CDR2 is SNEGSKA (reference sequence).

In its sample, this clonotype was seen many times. The J gene is TRBJ2-2, the V gene TRBV7-9; D is uncertain. There are 14 residues in the CDR3. V gave up 1 base and J gave up 1 base, with 4 bases separating them. CDR1 and CDR2 from the germline V gene are SEHNR and FQNEAQ (reference sequence). CDR3 sequence: CASSLELNTGELFF. The CDR3 bases are TGTGCCAGCAGCTTAGAACTGAACACCGGGGAGCTGTTTTTT.

The chain is built from TRBV28 and TRBJ1-1; D is unclear. CDR3 length: 11 residues. The germline CDR1 and CDR2 sequences are MDHEN and SYDVKM. Trimming stripped 7 bases from V and 4 bases from J, with 7 bases between. CDR3 region: CASTLGTEAFF. Written as DNA, the CDR3 is TGTGCCAGCACCCTAGGCACTGAAGCTTTCTTT. Combining the CDR3 with reference TRBV28 and TRBJ1-1 gives the whole variable domain DVKVTQSSRYLVKRTGEKVFLECVQDMDHENMFWYRQDPGLGLRLIYFSYDVKMKEKGDIPEGYSVSREKKERFSLILESASTNQTSMYLCASTLGTEAFFGQGTRLTVV.

In this sample, this clonotype turned up many times. V gene TRBV10-3 combines with J gene TRBJ2-1; the D gene is possibly TRBD2 (5 bases). From germline, CDR1 is ENHRY and CDR2 SYGVKD. The CDR3 consists of 12 residues. Between the trimmed V and J ends, which lost 2 bases and 10 bases, there was a span of 9 bases. CDR3 nucleotide sequence: TGTGCCATCAGTGAGGCGGAGGACGAGCAGTTCTTC. Encoded protein: CAISEAEDEQFF.

The chain links TRBV19 to TRBJ1-2; D is unresolved. This CDR3 is built from 12 residues. The germline gives CDR1 LNHDA, CDR2 SQIVND (reference sequence). The V and J ends lost 5 bases and 4 bases respectively, with 8 bases between them. CDR3 in amino acids: CASSERIYGYTF. CDR3 in DNA: TGTGCCAGTAGTGAACGGATCTATGGCTACACCTTC.

The chain recombines TRBV6-1 with TRBJ2-4, with D perhaps TRBD1 (6 bases). The CDR3 is 17 residues long. The ends were cut back, 6 bases at V and 0 bases at J, with 18 bases in the middle. Germline CDR1 is MNHNS and CDR2 is SASEGT. The DNA for the CDR3 is TGTGCCAGCAGCCCTCGACAGGACACACTAGCCAAAAACATTCAGTACTTC. Translating gives CASSPRQDTLAKNIQYF.

V is TRBV20-1 and J is TRBJ2-1; TRBD2 aligns across 11 bases. Germline CDR1 is DFQATT and CDR2 is SNEGSKA (reference sequence). CDR3 length equals 15 residues. V shed 5 bases and J 2 bases; nucleotides not matched to a gene: 5. CDR3 sequence reads: CSAAGTSGAYNEQFF. The CDR3 DNA reads TGCAGTGCTGCCGGGACTAGCGGAGCCTACAATGAGCAGTTCTTC.

This clonotype was found a few times. The J gene is TRBJ2-7, the V gene TRBV29-1; TRBD2 agrees at 11 bases. The CDR3 length is 15 residues. CDR1 and CDR2 from the germline V gene are SQVTM and ANQGSEA. Trimming removed 6 bases from V and 1 base from J; junction bases left unmatched: 8. The DNA for the CDR3 is TGCAGCGTGGTAGCGGGAGGGCCGGGATCCTACGAGCAGTACTTC. Its protein product is CSVVAGGPGSYEQYF.

The genes are TRBV5-1 and TRBJ1-1; D not certain. The V end lost 4 bases, the J end lost 7 bases, and 14 bases lay between the germline ends. The CDR3 consists of 13 residues. The germline V gene encodes CDR1 SGHRS and CDR2 YFSETQ. The CDR3, as DNA: TGCGCCAGCAGCCCCTACAGACCAAATGAAGCTTTCTTT. Translation gives CASSPYRPNEAFF.

The gene calls are TRBV28 and TRBJ2-7; 8 bases align to TRBD1. The CDR3 runs to 15 residues. J lost 5 bases, V lost 5 bases, and 11 bases had no gene match. Germline V gene data show CDR1 as MDHEN and CDR2 as SYDVKM. The CDR3 is CASSNLQGAVHEQYF. CDR3 sequence (DNA): TGTGCCAGCAGTAATCTCCAGGGGGCGGTACACGAGCAGTACTTC.

This clonotype showed up just a few times. The chain has TRBV6-1 and TRBJ1-5, with D uncertain. Trimming stripped 6 bases from V and 2 bases from J, with 11 bases between. Germline CDR1 MNHNS, CDR2 SASEGT. This CDR3 has 14 amino acids. CDR3 protein: CASSPMWGNQPQHF. In DNA form, the CDR3 reads TGTGCCAGCAGCCCCATGTGGGGCAATCAGCCCCAGCATTTT.

In its sample, this clonotype was seen once. A much larger clone differs by one base, so this may be a read error. The chain joins TRBV11-3 to TRBJ2-1; TRBD2 might be the D (6 bases). The CDR3 totals 14 residues. CDR1 SGHNT and CDR2 YENEEA come from the germline V gene. V lost 5 bases to trimming and J lost 1 base, with 9 bases between them. Here the CDR3 reads CASSRGWSYNEQFF. CDR3 in DNA: TGTGCCAGCAGCCGGGGGTGGTCCTACAATGAGCAGTTCTTC.

In this sample, this clonotype turned up many times. J is TRBJ1-1 and V is TRBV7-9; tentative D call: TRBD1 (6 bases). Per germline, CDR1 SEHNR and CDR2 FQNEAQ (reference sequence). V was clipped by 5 bases and J by 2 bases, with 15 bases between them. The CDR3 consists of 15 residues. The DNA for the CDR3 is TGTGCCAGCAGCCTTATAGCAGGGGTTAACACTGAAGCTTTCTTT. It specifies CASSLIAGVNTEAFF.

V is TRBV11-2 and J is TRBJ2-1, with 8 positions matching TRBD2. The germline gives CDR1 SGHAT, CDR2 FQNNGV. The CDR3 consists of 15 residues. V was pared by 5 bases and J by 9 bases, with 12 bases of the junction left unmatched. The CDR3: CASSGVSGISAEQFF. The CDR3 bases are TGTGCCAGCAGCGGGGTTAGCGGGATTTCTGCTGAGCAGTTCTTC. Complete variable domain (other parts from reference TRBV11-2 and TRBJ2-1): EAGVAQSPRYKIIEKRQSVAFWCNPISGHATLYWYQQILGQGPKLLIQFQNNGVVDDSQLPKDRFSAERLKGVDSTLKIQPAKLEDSAVYLCASSGVSGISAEQFFGPGTRLTVL.

The chain combines TRBV7-9 with TRBJ2-3; D may be TRBD2 (6 bases). Germline V lookup: CDR1 SEHNR, CDR2 FQNEAQ (reference sequence). The V gene lost 5 bases and the J gene lost 2 bases, with 14 bases spanning the gap. The CDR3 spans 15 residues. CDR3 nucleotides: TGTGCCAGCAGCCCAAGCGGGCAGACCACAGATACGCAGTATTTT. It specifies CASSPSGQTTDTQYF.

This clonotype occurred many times. The J gene is TRBJ2-7, the V gene TRBV3-1, with D hard to call. From germline, CDR1 is LGHDT and CDR2 YNNKEL (reference sequence). V lost 1 base and J lost 3, with 7 bases in between. CDR3 length equals 13 residues. The CDR3 region is CASSQAGRYEQYF. Here the CDR3 DNA reads TGTGCCAGCAGCCAAGCTGGTCGCTACGAGCAGTACTTC.

The gene calls are TRBV7-3 and TRBJ2-1; TRBD1 or TRBD2 may be the D gene (5 bases each). The V end was cut by 2 bases, the J end by 0 bases, with 14 bases between. Germline lookup yields CDR1 SGHTA and CDR2 FQGTGA. This CDR3 region has 17 residues. The chain's CDR3 is CASSLGGVWSSYNEQFF. In nucleotides, the CDR3 is TGTGCCAGCAGCTTAGGGGGAGTCTGGAGCTCCTACAATGAGCAGTTCTTC.

This clonotype was counted a few times. This rearrangement joins TRBV3-1 to TRBJ2-5; a weak D match, TRBD2 (5 bases). This CDR3 has 17 residues. CDR1 LGHDT and CDR2 YNNKEL come from the germline V gene (reference sequence). Deletions cut 0 bases from V and 1 base from J, with 15 bases between. The CDR3 loop is CASSQDGNEGFQETQYF. CDR3 nucleotides: TGTGCCAGCAGCCAAGATGGCAACGAGGGATTCCAAGAGACCCAGTACTTC.

V gene TRBV7-9 combines with J gene TRBJ2-2, with 7 bases that match TRBD2. This CDR3 is 19 amino acids long. V was clipped by 5 bases and J by 6 bases; unmatched bases: 21. CDR1 is SEHNR, CDR2 FQNEAQ, per germline (reference sequence). CDR3 in amino acids: CASSPLWRERRLIPGELFF. CDR3 coding DNA: TGTGCCAGCAGCCCCCTATGGCGGGAGCGCCGACTAATCCCCGGGGAGCTGTTTTTT.